This is a list of T cell receptor beta chains from one sample in a study of cytomegalovirus exposure and HLA in healthy donors. The table came from immunoSEQ multiplex PCR; TCRdb's copy has only in-frame clones and leaves some out. In all, the sample yields 100,000 to 150,000 clones. The sequencing input was PBMCs. The source of these receptors is a woman between 40 and 50 years old in good health and CMV-seropositive. Each CDR3 is given with its conserved first and last residue. The D gene is left open where the match is weak.

D gene: -
V gene: TRBV2
J gene: TRBJ1-2
CDR3 DNA: TGTGCCAGCTCGTACAGGGTTTGGGATGGCTACACCTTC
CDR3 protein: CASSYRVWDGYTF

D gene: TRBD1
V gene: TRBV5-6
J gene: TRBJ2-5
CDR3 DNA: TGTGCCAGCAGCGGGGGGACAGGGCTAGAGACCCAGTACTTC
CDR3 protein: CASSGGTGLETQYF

D gene: TRBD1
V gene: TRBV5-8
J gene: TRBJ1-2
CDR3 DNA: TGTGCCAGCAGCTTGGAAGGCAGGGGGCCCCATGGCCTTAACTATGGCTACACCTTC
CDR3 protein: CASSLEGRGPHGLNYGYTF

D gene: TRBD2
V gene: TRBV7-9
J gene: TRBJ2-5
CDR3 DNA: TGTGCCAGCAGCACACGTCGGCTAGCGGGGGGTTCGGCCCAGTACTTC
CDR3 protein: CASSTRRLAGGSAQYF

D gene: -
V gene: TRBV27
J gene: TRBJ1-2
CDR3 DNA: TGTGCCAGCAGTCCCGGACTCAACTATGGCTACACCTTC
CDR3 protein: CASSPGLNYGYTF

D gene: TRBD2
V gene: TRBV19
J gene: TRBJ2-1
CDR3 DNA: TGTGCCACTTCAATGACGGGGCAGGGACTAGCGGGACACAATGAGCAGTTCTTC
CDR3 protein: CATSMTGQGLAGHNEQFF

D gene: -
V gene: TRBV11-3
J gene: TRBJ2-1
CDR3 DNA: TGTGCCAGCAGCCCCCACGGTACAGTCTCCTACAATGAGCAGTTCTTC
CDR3 protein: CASSPHGTVSYNEQFF

D gene: -
V gene: TRBV28
J gene: TRBJ1-5
CDR3 DNA: TGTGCCAGCAGAGTTCAGGGTACTTCGGCCCAGCATTTT
CDR3 protein: CASRVQGTSAQHF

D gene: -
V gene: TRBV15
J gene: TRBJ2-7
CDR3 DNA: TGTGCCACCAGCCGAAGACAGATCTACGAGCAGTACTTC
CDR3 protein: CATSRRQIYEQYF

D gene: -
V gene: TRBV5-1
J gene: TRBJ2-3
CDR3 DNA: TGCGCCAGCAGCGACCAGGGATCAGATACGCAGTATTTT
CDR3 protein: CASSDQGSDTQYF

D gene: -
V gene: TRBV10-3
J gene: TRBJ1-6
CDR3 DNA: TGTGCCATCCGTTTAGCTCTCTATAATTCACCCCTCCACTTT
CDR3 protein: CAIRLALYNSPLHF

D gene: TRBD2
V gene: TRBV30
J gene: TRBJ2-3
CDR3 DNA: TGTGCCTGGACCCCGGGGGGGGCCGCAACAGATACGCAGTATTTT
CDR3 protein: CAWTPGGAATDTQYF

D gene: -
V gene: TRBV30
J gene: TRBJ1-2
CDR3 DNA: TGTGCCTGGACCCCCCAGGTCTATGGCTACACCTTC
CDR3 protein: CAWTPQVYGYTF

D gene: TRBD2
V gene: TRBV5-1
J gene: TRBJ2-1
CDR3 DNA: TGCGCCAGCAGCTCGGGCGGGACTAGTAGCGACAATGAGCAGTTCTTC
CDR3 protein: CASSSGGTSSDNEQFF

D gene: TRBD2
V gene: TRBV19
J gene: TRBJ2-7
CDR3 DNA: TGTGCCAGTAGACTAGCGGGAGGGTCCGAGCAGTACTTC
CDR3 protein: CASRLAGGSEQYF

D gene: TRBD1
V gene: TRBV7-3
J gene: TRBJ1-2
CDR3 DNA: TGTGCCAGCAGCCCTCGACCGAGAGGACAGGGTGTCCGTGGCTACACCTTC
CDR3 protein: CASSPRPRGQGVRGYTF

D gene: TRBD1
V gene: TRBV5-1
J gene: TRBJ1-6
CDR3 DNA: TGCGCCAGCAGCTTGGAGGGGGGACAGAATTCACCCCTCCACTTT
CDR3 protein: CASSLEGGQNSPLHF

D gene: -
V gene: TRBV30
J gene: TRBJ1-4
CDR3 DNA: TGTGCCTGGAGTGATGTACGGGAGAAACTGTTTTTT
CDR3 protein: CAWSDVREKLFF

D gene: -
V gene: TRBV19
J gene: TRBJ1-1
CDR3 DNA: TGTGCCAGTAGTATGGGCCAGGCGTCTACTGAAGCTTTCTTT
CDR3 protein: CASSMGQASTEAFF

D gene: -
V gene: TRBV5-4
J gene: TRBJ2-3
CDR3 DNA: TGTGCCAGCAGCTTGAGTAGCGGTTACACAGATACGCAGTATTTT
CDR3 protein: CASSLSSGYTDTQYF

D gene: TRBD1
V gene: TRBV27
J gene: TRBJ2-7
CDR3 DNA: TGTGCCAGCAGTTTAGGTGGACAGGGGGAGTACTTC
CDR3 protein: CASSLGGQGEYF

D gene: TRBD2
V gene: TRBV11-2
J gene: TRBJ2-3
CDR3 DNA: TGTGCCAGCCGTGGACTAGCGGGAGGGCGAGGAGATACGCAGTATTTT
CDR3 protein: CASRGLAGGRGDTQYF

D gene: -
V gene: TRBV4-1
J gene: TRBJ2-7
CDR3 DNA: TGCGCCAGCAGCTCGCAGGGGGGCCGACCTTCCTACGAGCAGTACTTC
CDR3 protein: CASSSQGGRPSYEQYF

D gene: -
V gene: TRBV7-8
J gene: TRBJ1-4
CDR3 DNA: TGTGCCAGCAGCTCCCCCTCCTTGACAGGCCCCTTTTGGATGGCTAATGAAAAACTGTTTTTT
CDR3 protein: CASSSPSLTGPFWMANEKLFF

D gene: TRBD2
V gene: TRBV10-3
J gene: TRBJ2-1
CDR3 DNA: TGTGCCACCAAGCGGGAGGGGGGCTACAATGAGCAGTTCTTC
CDR3 protein: CATKREGGYNEQFF

D gene: TRBD2
V gene: TRBV27
J gene: TRBJ2-3
CDR3 DNA: TGTGCCAGCAGTTTGTCTAGCGGGAGTCGGGATACGCAGTATTTT
CDR3 protein: CASSLSSGSRDTQYF